This T cell receptor (beta chain) was obtained from a study of T-cell memory formation after mild COVID-19. TCRdb reprocessed the 5' RACE reads with MiXCR, giving one entry per CDR3 protein. The profile shows under 550,000 distinct CDR3 sequences, about 18% of them singletons. J lost 3 bases, V lost 4 bases, and 8 bases had no gene match. The CDR3 sequence is 15 residues long. Germline CDR1 reads SGHAT; CDR2 reads FQDESV (reference sequence). The sequencing sample was made of PBMCs or a T cell subset sorted from them (not recorded which). The rearrangement uses TRBV11-1 and TRBJ2-7, with 8 bases identical to TRBD2. This clonotype originated in an adult woman who had mild COVID-19 (a few samples of this study predate the infection). Cell type and time point are not known. The CDR3 nucleotides are TGTGCCAGCAGCTCTAGGACTAGCAGTTACTACGAGCAGTACTTC. Its protein is CASSSRTSSYYEQYF.